Listed below are T cell receptor beta chains from one sample, sequenced in a study of blood T cell repertoires in COVID-19. Method: immunoSEQ multiplex PCR; TCRdb's copy keeps in-frame clones and lacks some. The sample records 250,000 or so clones, around 90% being singletons. Sequencing input: PBMCs or T cells enriched from blood (not recorded which). These receptors originate from a human donor in a cohort exposed to, infected with or recovered from COVID-19 (not recorded which). The donor label of this sample is uncertain. CDR3s include the opening cysteine and the closing phenylalanine or tryptophan. D genes are given only for firm matches. Clone size is shown for a subset of rows, as once, few, many or a class of expanded clone.

cdr3_nt,cdr3_aa,clone_size,d_call,j_call,v_call
TGTGCCAGCAGCCCCCTCCAAAGGGGGGGCTACACCTTC,CASSPLQRGGYTF,NA,NA,TRBJ1-2,TRBV7-9
TGCGCCAGCAGCCAAGATCGGGGAAGGGTTTCACCCCTCCACTTT,CASSQDRGRVSPLHF,NA,NA,TRBJ1-6,TRBV4-3
TGTGCCTGGAGTCCCGGGACCGGGACTTCGGGCTACACCTTC,CAWSPGTGTSGYTF,NA,NA,TRBJ1-2,TRBV30
TGTGCCAGCAGTGAAGTCTTAAGGACAGGTTTTGTGGAGCAGTACTTC,CASSEVLRTGFVEQYF,NA,TRBD1,TRBJ2-7,TRBV25-1
TGTGCCACCAGTGATGGCAGTCGCGAGCAGTACTTC,CATSDGSREQYF,NA,NA,TRBJ2-7,TRBV24-1
TGTGCCAACGATAAATTGGGGGGGACAATGAACACTGAAGCTTTCTTT,CANDKLGGTMNTEAFF,NA,NA,TRBJ1-1,TRBV27
TGTGCCAGCAGTTATGGGACAGTTCCCTACGAGCAGTACTTC,CASSYGTVPYEQYF,NA,TRBD1,TRBJ2-7,TRBV5-4
TGTGCCAGCAGCTTTTTTGCGGGAACTCGAGATACGCAGTATTTT,CASSFFAGTRDTQYF,NA,NA,TRBJ2-3,TRBV7-9
TGTGCCATCAGGGGAGAGAATTCACCCCTCCACTTT,CAIRGENSPLHF,NA,NA,TRBJ1-6,TRBV10-3
TGCGCCAGCAGCGATGGACAGGGGGCCAACACCGGGGAGCTGTTTTTT,CASSDGQGANTGELFF,NA,TRBD1,TRBJ2-2,TRBV5-1
TGTGCCAGTAGGCAGGTCGATCAGCCCCAGCATTTT,CASRQVDQPQHF,NA,NA,TRBJ1-5,TRBV19
TGTGCCAGCAGCCGCGTAGCGGGGGGGTCGACAGATACGCAGTATTTT,CASSRVAGGSTDTQYF,once,TRBD2,TRBJ2-3,TRBV4-2
TGTGCCACCCTCCGGGACAGAGGCAATTCACCCCTCCACTTT,CATLRDRGNSPLHF,once,TRBD1,TRBJ1-6,TRBV2
TGTGCCAGCAGTGCGCGGGACGTGAATTCACCCCTCCACTTT,CASSARDVNSPLHF,NA,NA,TRBJ1-6,TRBV6-4
TGTGCCAGCAGCCCCCCCAGCGGGGGGGCGCCCGGGGAGCTGTTTTTT,CASSPPSGGAPGELFF,NA,TRBD2,TRBJ2-2,TRBV7-3
TGCGCCAGCAGCCCGACCGCGGTTGTGGGCACAGATACGCAGTATTTT,CASSPTAVVGTDTQYF,NA,NA,TRBJ2-3,TRBV5-1
TGTGCCAGCAGCCAAACCCTCCGGGACAGGGGGATAAATGAGCAGTTCTTC,CASSQTLRDRGINEQFF,NA,TRBD1,TRBJ2-1,TRBV3-1/TRBV3-2
TGCGCCAACCACATCCTACAGGAGAGCTCCTATAATTCACCCCTCCACTTT,CANHILQESSYNSPLHF,NA,NA,TRBJ1-6,TRBV10-1
TGTGCCAGCAGCGTAGAAGTGGGCCCGAACACTGAAGCTTTCTTT,CASSVEVGPNTEAFF,NA,NA,TRBJ1-1,TRBV9
TGTGCCAGCAGCTCACTTACAGGGGGAACAAGCAATCAGCCCCAGCATTTT,CASSSLTGGTSNQPQHF,NA,TRBD1,TRBJ1-5,TRBV11-3
TGTGCCAGCAGTGAAGACGAAGGGACAGGGGTCACTGAAGCTTTCTTT,CASSEDEGTGVTEAFF,few,TRBD1,TRBJ1-1,TRBV2
TGCGCCAGCAGCTTGGCGGACAGGGCCTATGGCTACACCTTC,CASSLADRAYGYTF,NA,TRBD1,TRBJ1-2,TRBV5-1
TGTGCCAGCAGCCAAGGGGGAGGGGAAAAACTGTTTTTT,CASSQGGGEKLFF,few,NA,TRBJ1-4,TRBV4-2
TGTGCCACCAGCAGGACAGGGGGGCACGAGCAGTACTTC,CATSRTGGHEQYF,NA,TRBD1,TRBJ2-7,TRBV15
TGTGCCTGGAGAGGAGCGACAGGGGGGTGGGAGACCCAGTACTTC,CAWRGATGGWETQYF,NA,TRBD1,TRBJ2-5,TRBV30
TGTGCCAGCTCACCGACAGGGGGGGGTTCAATCTATGGCTACACCTTC,CASSPTGGGSIYGYTF,once,TRBD1,TRBJ1-2,TRBV18
TGTGCCAGCCGGGACAGGGAAAGCGAGCAGTACTTC,CASRDRESEQYF,NA,TRBD1,TRBJ2-7,TRBV10-3
TGTGCCAGCAGCTTGTCACAGCCGAACACTGAAGCTTTCTTT,CASSLSQPNTEAFF,NA,NA,TRBJ1-1,TRBV5-8
TGTGCCAGCAGCTTAGGCAGGGGCGGAGAGACCCAGTACTTC,CASSLGRGGETQYF,NA,NA,TRBJ2-5,TRBV7-2
TGCGCCAGCAGCCTCCTCCAGCGGGGGGACACCGGGGAGCTGTTTTTT,CASSLLQRGDTGELFF,NA,TRBD2,TRBJ2-2,TRBV5-1
TGTGCCAGCAGCTTGAGACAGGGCGCGTCACCCCTCCACTTT,CASSLRQGASPLHF,NA,TRBD1,TRBJ1-6,TRBV5-6
TGTGCCAGCAGGGATCCAGCGGACCAGTCTGGGGCCAACGTCCTGACTTTC,CASRDPADQSGANVLTF,NA,NA,TRBJ2-6,TRBV7-6
TGTGCCTGGTCGACAGGATTCAATCAGCCCCAGCATTTT,CAWSTGFNQPQHF,NA,NA,TRBJ1-5,TRBV30
TGTGCCAGCTCACTCCAGGGGGCGTCTTACGAGCAGTACTTC,CASSLQGASYEQYF,once,TRBD1,TRBJ2-7,TRBV18
TGCGCCAGCAGCTTACTCGGTACAGGGACGAACACCGGGGAGCTGTTTTTT,CASSLLGTGTNTGELFF,NA,NA,TRBJ2-2,TRBV5-1
TGTGCCAGCAGGCTATTCGGGACCTACGAGCAGTACTTC,CASRLFGTYEQYF,NA,NA,TRBJ2-7,TRBV28
TGTGCCACCAGGGATAAGCGGGGGGCAGGAACCGGGGAGCTGTTTTTT,CATRDKRGAGTGELFF,NA,TRBD2,TRBJ2-2,TRBV24-1
TGTGCCAGCAGCTTAGCGCTAGGGGTAGCCATTGAAGCTTTCTTT,CASSLALGVAIEAFF,NA,NA,TRBJ1-1,TRBV7-8
TGTGCCAGCAGTACAGACAATGAGCAGTTCTTC,CASSTDNEQFF,NA,NA,TRBJ2-1,TRBV2
TGTGCCAGCTCACCACCAACTAGCGGGGGGACACAAGAGACCCAGTACTTC,CASSPPTSGGTQETQYF,NA,TRBD2,TRBJ2-5,TRBV18
TGCGCCAGCAGCTTGGACGGAGAGACCCAGTACTTC,CASSLDGETQYF,NA,NA,TRBJ2-5,TRBV5-1
TGCGCCAGCAGCCATATCGACTTAGGACTAGTGGGTTACAATGAGCAGTTCTTC,CASSHIDLGLVGYNEQFF,NA,TRBD2,TRBJ2-1,TRBV4-1
TGTGCCAGCTCACCAGGAGGCGGGGATATCTCCTACGAGCAGTACTTC,CASSPGGGDISYEQYF,NA,NA,TRBJ2-7,TRBV18
TGTGCCAGCAGGGCCGGGACACGTACCGGGGAGCTGTTTTTT,CASRAGTRTGELFF,NA,NA,TRBJ2-2,TRBV6-5
TGTGCCAGCAGTCGGCTCCGACAGGGTCTTGCCGCAACTAATGAAAAACTGTTTTTT,CASSRLRQGLAATNEKLFF,NA,TRBD1,TRBJ1-4,TRBV28
TGTGCCAGTAGTATAGGAGACTTGACTGGCTACACCTTC,CASSIGDLTGYTF,NA,NA,TRBJ1-2,TRBV19
TGTGCCAGCAGCTGGACTAGCGGGGGGCCTAATGAGCAGTTCTTC,CASSWTSGGPNEQFF,NA,TRBD2,TRBJ2-1,TRBV2
TGTGCCAGCAGCTTCACTAGCGGGGGGGCCTCCTACGAGCAGTACTTC,CASSFTSGGASYEQYF,once,TRBD2,TRBJ2-7,TRBV7-2
TGTGCCAGCAGCCCGGGGACAGGGAACACCGGGGAGCTGTTTTTT,CASSPGTGNTGELFF,NA,TRBD1,TRBJ2-2,TRBV19
TGTGCCAGCAGCCCCACACGGAGTGGCCAAGAGACCCAGTACTTC,CASSPTRSGQETQYF,NA,NA,TRBJ2-5,TRBV7-3